Below are 19 T cell receptor beta chains sequenced from a single sample in a study of blood T cell repertoires in COVID-19. The protocol was immunoSEQ multiplex PCR, while the TCRdb copy is restricted to in-frame clones and leaves out a portion. The data show approximately 150,000 clones, approximately 90% seen once. The sample consisted of peripheral blood. The receptors here all came from a human donor in a cohort sampled during active COVID-19.

The genes are TRBV29-1 and TRBJ1-2; 11 bases align to TRBD1. The CDR3 runs to 15 residues. Trimming at V came to 0 bases and at J to 8 bases, leaving 8 bases not matched to a gene. Per the germline V gene, CDR1 is SQVTM and CDR2 is ANQGSEA. CDR3 DNA: TGCAGCGTTGAAGACAGGGGACAGGGGGTATGGGGCTACACCTTC. This translates into CSVEDRGQGVWGYTF.

This chain links TRBV2 with TRBJ1-5; unclear D gene. This CDR3 spans 16 amino acids. The germline gives CDR1 SNHLY, CDR2 FYNNEI. Trimming shortened V by 3 bases and J by 3 bases, and 15 bases separated the two germline ends. CDR3 nucleotides: TGTGCCAGCAGTGATGGTAGTAGAGAAGACAATCAGCCCCAGCATTTT. This gives the protein CASSDGSREDNQPQHF.

For this clone: A read error may account for a junction end that differs from germline. Other nucleotide sequences in the sample specify the same CDR3. The chain carries TRBV27 and TRBJ2-7, with 9 nucleotides matching TRBD2. The CDR3 runs 16 residues. From germline, CDR1 is MNHEY and CDR2 SMNVEV (reference sequence). The CDR3 bases are TGTGCCAGCAGTCGCGAGCGGGGGGCCCCACCCTACGAGCAATACTTC. Encoded protein: CASSRERGAPPYEQYF.

The chain joins TRBV3-1 (or the pseudogene TRBV3-2) to TRBJ2-7; TRBD2 matches 10 bases. The CDR3 has 18 amino acids. V was clipped by 1 base and J by 0 bases; unmatched bases: 9. Germline assignment: CDR1 LGHDT and CDR2 YNNKEL (reference sequence). Written as DNA, the CDR3 is TGTGCCAGCAGCCAAGTGGAGACTACTAGCGGGGTCTCCTACGAGCAGTACTTC. Translating it yields CASSQVETTSGVSYEQYF.

The rearrangement joins TRBV19 to TRBJ2-1; D may be TRBD2 (5 bases). Trimming took 3 bases from V and 10 from J, leaving 16 bases between them. Germline lookup yields CDR1 LNHDA and CDR2 SQIVND (reference sequence). The CDR3 has 14 amino acids. In DNA, the CDR3 is TGTGCCAGTAGTATTGTTTTGCGTGGCGGGGAGCAGTTCTTC. Its protein is CASSIVLRGGEQFF. Full variable domain (missing parts from reference TRBV19 and TRBJ2-1): DGGITQSPKYLFRKEGQNVTLSCEQNLNHDAMYWYRQDPGQGLRLIYYSQIVNDFQKGDIAEGYSVSREKKESFPLTVTSAQKNPTAFYLCASSIVLRGGEQFFGPGTRLTVL.

The J gene is TRBJ2-2, the V gene TRBV27; TRBD2 aligns across 13 bases. The trim removed 5 bases at V and 6 bases at J, leaving 9 bases unmatched. CDR3 length equals 17 residues. The germline CDR1 and CDR2 sequences are MNHEY and SMNVEV (reference sequence). CDR3 region: CASSHLTSGGASGELFF. Written as DNA, the CDR3 is TGTGCCAGCAGTCACTTAACTAGCGGGGGGGCCTCCGGGGAGCTGTTTTTT.

A single count supports this clone. The chain is built from TRBV30 and TRBJ2-3; TRBD2 matches at 7 bases. Germline V lookup: CDR1 GTSNPN, CDR2 SVGIG (reference sequence). The J segment lost 0 bases and the V segment lost 2 bases, leaving 11 bases of the junction unmatched. The CDR3 extends over 17 amino acids. CDR3 nucleotide sequence: TGTGCCTGGAGTCTAGGTGGCCCTAGCGGTAGCACAGATACGCAGTATTTT. This sequence encodes CAWSLGGPSGSTDTQYF.

V gene TRBV11-3 combines with J gene TRBJ2-1, with 8 bases aligning to TRBD2. V dropped 5 bases and J dropped 3; count of bases not matched to a gene: 12. In germline, CDR1 is SGHNT, CDR2 YENEEA. The CDR3 extends over 17 amino acids. The CDR3 sequence is CASSRRIPREDYNEQFF. In DNA form, the CDR3 reads TGTGCCAGCAGCCGTAGAATCCCGCGGGAGGACTACAATGAGCAGTTCTTC.

V usage is TRBV6-2 or TRBV6-3 and J usage is TRBJ2-2, with D unclear. Germline CDR1 MNHEY, CDR2 SVGEGT. Trimming cost V 0 bases and J 7 bases, with 15 bases left between them. This CDR3 comprises 16 residues. CDR3 sequence reads: CASSYSTTAYGGELFF. The CDR3 DNA reads TGTGCCAGCAGTTACTCGACCACAGCTTATGGCGGGGAGCTGTTTTTT.

V and J are TRBV4-3 and TRBJ1-1, with a possible D match to TRBD1 (6 bases). With 3 bases removed from V and 5 bases from J, the gap between germline ends came to 13 bases. The CDR3 loop spans 14 amino acids. CDR1 and CDR2 (germline): LGHNA, YSLEER. The CDR3 region is CASSQGHLRTEAFF. In DNA form, the CDR3 reads TGCGCCAGCAGCCAGGGACATTTGAGGACTGAAGCTTTCTTT.

The J gene is TRBJ2-5, the V gene TRBV28; TRBD2 agrees at 10 bases. CDR1 and CDR2 from the germline V gene are MDHEN and SYDVKM. After removal of 8 bases from V and 5 bases from J, the junction contained 5 bases not matched to a gene. The CDR3 sequence is 13 residues long. In DNA, the CDR3 is TGTGCCAGCCAGCGGGGGGGCGGCGAGACCCAGTACTTC. It is translated as CASQRGGGETQYF.

The chain carries TRBV7-2 and TRBJ2-6, with 9 bases matching TRBD2. CDR3 length: 19 residues. V was pared by 4 bases and J by 1 base, with 11 bases of the junction left unmatched. Germline CDR1 reads SGHTA; CDR2 reads FQGNSA. For the CDR3, the DNA is TGTGCCAGCAGCTCAAGGCCGGCGGGGGGGCCGTCTGGGGCCAACGTCCTGACTTTC. Translated: CASSSRPAGGPSGANVLTF.

This chain links TRBV3-1 (or the pseudogene TRBV3-2) with TRBJ2-7; D may be TRBD1 (6 bases). V was pared by 0 bases and J by 2 bases, with 11 bases between. The germline V gene has CDR1 LGHDT and CDR2 YNNKEL (reference sequence). This CDR3 has 15 amino acids. The CDR3 DNA sequence: TGTGCCAGCAGCCAAGAGGGGGCAGGAACCTACGAGCAGTACTTC. Protein sequence: CASSQEGAGTYEQYF.

The chain carries TRBV19 and TRBJ2-7, with D unclear. The CDR3 has 12 residues. CDR1 LNHDA and CDR2 SQIVND come from the germline V gene (reference sequence). The ends were cut back, 5 bases at V and 4 bases at J, with 9 bases in the middle. The CDR3 DNA is TGTGCCAGTAGTTCGAACAGTTACGAGCAGTACTTC. Translating it yields CASSSNSYEQYF.

The chain recombines TRBV9 with TRBJ1-2; weak D call: TRBD1 (5 bases). The CDR3 length is 13 residues. V was trimmed by 4 bases and J by 1 base, leaving 8 bases between them. CDR1 and CDR2 from the germline V gene are SGDLS and YYNGEE. The CDR3 protein is CASSPDSNYGYTF. For the CDR3, the DNA is TGTGCCAGCAGCCCAGACAGTAACTATGGCTACACCTTC.

J is TRBJ2-2 and V is TRBV10-3, with D hard to call. V lost 6 bases, J lost 0 bases, and 8 bases lay in between. Germline V gene lookup returns CDR1 ENHRY and CDR2 SYGVKD. The CDR3 sequence is 14 residues long. The CDR3 loop reads CAIRGETNTGELFF. CDR3 sequence (DNA): TGTGCCATCAGAGGAGAAACGAACACCGGGGAGCTGTTTTTT.

The chain carries TRBV3-1 (or the pseudogene TRBV3-2) and TRBJ1-2; possibly TRBD1 for D (6 bases). In germline, CDR1 is LGHDT, CDR2 YNNKEL (reference sequence). The CDR3 extends over 18 amino acids. V lost 3 bases, J lost 0 bases, and 20 bases lay in between. The CDR3 bases are TGTGCCAGCAGCCAGCCGGACAGCTCCTACTTTCCTAACTATGGCTACACCTTC. This encodes CASSQPDSSYFPNYGYTF.

The rearrangement joins TRBV27 to TRBJ2-6; tentative D call: TRBD2 (5 bases). The V gene lost 5 bases and the J gene lost 0 bases, with 5 bases spanning the gap. The CDR3 consists of 14 residues. Germline assignment: CDR1 MNHEY and CDR2 SMNVEV (reference sequence). CDR3 sequence: CASSGSSGANVLTF. The CDR3 DNA reads TGTGCCAGCAGTGGGAGCTCTGGGGCCAACGTCCTGACTTTC. Filled out from reference TRBV27 and TRBJ2-6, the complete variable domain reads EAQVTQNPRYLITVTGKKLTVTCSQNMNHEYMSWYRQDPGLGLRQIYYSMNVEVTDKGDVPEGYKVSRKEKRNFPLILESPSPNQTSLYFCASSGSSGANVLTFGAGSRLTVL.

The rearrangement uses TRBV11-2 and TRBJ2-7; 12 nucleotides match TRBD1. The CDR3 has 15 amino acids. Germline CDR1 SGHAT, CDR2 FQNNGV. Trimming at V came to 2 bases and at J to 6 bases, leaving 5 bases not matched to a gene. The CDR3 DNA follows: TGTGCCAGCAGCTTAACCGGGACAGGGGGCTCCGAGCAGTACTTC. Amino acid sequence: CASSLTGTGGSEQYF.